This T cell receptor beta chain was documented in a study of blood T cell repertoires in COVID-19. Study background: The United States, Italy and Spain provided the acute and convalescent COVID-19 samples. PBMCs, B-cell-depleted T cells, or T cells were the source of the cDNA or gDNA that made up the material.

There are 14 residues in the CDR3. Germline V lookup: CDR1 SGHTA, CDR2 FQGTGA. Trimming cost V 5 bases and J 4 bases, with 12 bases left between them. Original analysis: Amplified reference gene primers provided the basis for estimating nucleated cell counts. This table comes from immunoSEQ multiplex PCR, and its TCRdb copy is limited to in-frame clones, with some not included. For V, J and clone size, that table is used; D and trimming come from the DNA. Of around 220,000 clones in the sample, 70% to 85% are singletons; the top ten hold about 4%. This clone was counted only a few times. Sequencing was done on a sample of peripheral blood. The sequence was collected from a woman aged 40-49 years with active or convalescent COVID-19. This sequence joins TRBV7-3 and TRBJ1-5, with unresolved D. CDR3 DNA: TGTGCCAGCAGCCAGGACGGACTAAATCAGCCCCAGCATTTT. It yields the protein CASSQDGLNQPQHF. The full variable domain, in which reference TRBV7-3 and TRBJ1-5 provide the parts outside the CDR3, is GAGVSQTPSNKVTEKGKYVELRCDPISGHTALYWYRQSLGQGPEFLIYFQGTGAADDSGLPNDRFFAVRPEGSVSTLKIQRTERGDSAVYLCASSQDGLNQPQHFGDGTRLSIL.